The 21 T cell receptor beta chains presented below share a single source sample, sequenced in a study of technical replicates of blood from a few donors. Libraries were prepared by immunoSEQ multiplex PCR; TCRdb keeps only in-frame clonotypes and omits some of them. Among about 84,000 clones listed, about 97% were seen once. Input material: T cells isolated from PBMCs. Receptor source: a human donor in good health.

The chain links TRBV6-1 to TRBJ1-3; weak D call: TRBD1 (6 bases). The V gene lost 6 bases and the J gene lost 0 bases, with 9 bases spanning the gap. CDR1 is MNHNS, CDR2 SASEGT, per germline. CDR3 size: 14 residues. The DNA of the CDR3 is TGTGCCAGCAGCGGGACATACTCTGGAAACACCATATATTTT. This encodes CASSGTYSGNTIYF.

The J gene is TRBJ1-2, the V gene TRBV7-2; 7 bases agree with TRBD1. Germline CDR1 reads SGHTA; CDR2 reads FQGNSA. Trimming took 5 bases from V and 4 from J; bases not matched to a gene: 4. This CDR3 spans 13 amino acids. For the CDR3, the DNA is TGTGCCAGCAGCCTGGGACAGACCTATGGCTACACCTTC. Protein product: CASSLGQTYGYTF.

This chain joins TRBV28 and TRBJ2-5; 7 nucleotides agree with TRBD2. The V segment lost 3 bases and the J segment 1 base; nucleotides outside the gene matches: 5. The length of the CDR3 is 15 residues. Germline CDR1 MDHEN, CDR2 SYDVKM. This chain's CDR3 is CASSFGRQGQETQYF. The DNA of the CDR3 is TGTGCCAGCAGTTTCGGGAGGCAGGGCCAAGAGACCCAGTACTTC.

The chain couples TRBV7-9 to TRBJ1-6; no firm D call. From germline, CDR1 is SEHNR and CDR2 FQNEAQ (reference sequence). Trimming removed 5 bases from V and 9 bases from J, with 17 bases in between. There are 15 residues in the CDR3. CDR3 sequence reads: CASSAPRGGSSPLHF. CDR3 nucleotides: TGTGCCAGCAGCGCACCCCGGGGAGGTAGTTCACCCCTCCACTTT. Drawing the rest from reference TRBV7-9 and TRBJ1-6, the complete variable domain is DTGVSQNPRHKITKRGQNVTFRCDPISEHNRLYWYRQTLGQGPEFLTYFQNEAQLEKSRLLSDRFSAERPKGSFSTLEIQRTEQGDSAMYLCASSAPRGGSSPLHFGNGTRLTVT.

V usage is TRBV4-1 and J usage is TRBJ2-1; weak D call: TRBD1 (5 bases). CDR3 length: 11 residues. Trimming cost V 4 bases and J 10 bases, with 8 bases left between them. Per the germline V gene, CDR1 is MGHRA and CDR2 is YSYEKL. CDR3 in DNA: TGCGCCAGCAGCCCAGGGCCCGAGCAGTTCTTC. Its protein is CASSPGPEQFF.

CDR3 bases: TGTGCCAGCAACCCGGTCGGGGAATTTTCTGAAGCTTTCTTT. This encodes CASNPVGEFSEAFF. The chain uses TRBV5-4 and TRBJ1-1; D remains ambiguous. V lost 6 bases and J 6 bases, leaving 18 bases between the germline ends. Looked up from germline, CDR1 is SGHNT and CDR2 is YYREEE (reference sequence). The CDR3 totals 14 residues. Filled out from reference TRBV5-4 and TRBJ1-1, the complete variable domain reads ETGVTQSPTHLIKTRGQQVTLRCSSQSGHNTVSWYQQALGQGPQFIFQYYREEENGRGNFPPRFSGLQFPNYSSELNVNALELDDSALYLCASNPVGEFSEAFFGQGTRLTVV.

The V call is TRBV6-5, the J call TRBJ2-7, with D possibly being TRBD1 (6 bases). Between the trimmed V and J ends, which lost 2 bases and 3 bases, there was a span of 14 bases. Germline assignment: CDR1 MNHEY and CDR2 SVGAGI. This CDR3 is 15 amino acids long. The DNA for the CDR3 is TGTGCCAGCAGTTACGCCCACAGGGCTCACTACGAGCAGTACTTC. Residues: CASSYAHRAHYEQYF.

CDR3 nucleotides: TGTGCCATCAGTGATCTAGGTGTGGGTGCCGAGCAGTACTTC. It specifies CAISDLGVGAEQYF. The V gene is TRBV10-3, the J gene TRBJ2-7; D gene ambiguous. This CDR3 has 14 amino acids. Trimming cost V 3 bases and J 6 bases, with 15 bases left between them. Per germline, CDR1 ENHRY and CDR2 SYGVKD.

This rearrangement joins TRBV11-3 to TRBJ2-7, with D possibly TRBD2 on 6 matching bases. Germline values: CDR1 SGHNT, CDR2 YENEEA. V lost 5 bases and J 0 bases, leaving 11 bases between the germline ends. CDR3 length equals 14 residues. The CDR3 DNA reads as TGTGCCAGCAGCGGGGAGGAAATCTCCTACGAGCAGTACTTC. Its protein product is CASSGEEISYEQYF. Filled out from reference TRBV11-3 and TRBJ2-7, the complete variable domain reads EAGVVQSPRYKIIEKKQPVAFWCNPISGHNTLYWYLQNLGQGPELLIRYENEEAVDDSQLPKDRFSAERLKGVDSTLKIQPAELGDSAVYLCASSGEEISYEQYFGPGTRLTVT.

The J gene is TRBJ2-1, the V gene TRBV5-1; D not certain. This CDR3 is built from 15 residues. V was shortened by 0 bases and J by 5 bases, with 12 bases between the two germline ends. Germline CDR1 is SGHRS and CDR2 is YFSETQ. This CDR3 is CASSLVRVPNNEQFF. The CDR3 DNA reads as TGCGCCAGCAGCTTGGTCCGGGTTCCAAACAATGAGCAGTTCTTC.

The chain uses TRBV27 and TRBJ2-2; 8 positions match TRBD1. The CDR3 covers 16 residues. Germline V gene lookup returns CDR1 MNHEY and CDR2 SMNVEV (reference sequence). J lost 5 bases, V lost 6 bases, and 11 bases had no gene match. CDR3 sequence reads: CASRVSGGAGTGELFF. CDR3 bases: TGTGCCAGCAGAGTATCAGGGGGCGCGGGGACCGGGGAGCTGTTTTTT.

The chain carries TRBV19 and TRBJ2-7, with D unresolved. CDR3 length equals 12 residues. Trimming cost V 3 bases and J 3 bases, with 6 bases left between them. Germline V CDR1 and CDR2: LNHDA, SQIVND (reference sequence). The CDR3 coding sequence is TGTGCCAGTAGTATCGTCGGCTACGAGCAGTACTTC. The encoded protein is CASSIVGYEQYF.

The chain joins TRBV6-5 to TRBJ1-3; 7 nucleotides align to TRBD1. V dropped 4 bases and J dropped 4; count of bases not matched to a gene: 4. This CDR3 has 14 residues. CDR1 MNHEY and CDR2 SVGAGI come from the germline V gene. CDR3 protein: CASSFGTVGNTIYF. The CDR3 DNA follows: TGTGCCAGCAGTTTCGGGACAGTAGGAAACACCATATATTTT.

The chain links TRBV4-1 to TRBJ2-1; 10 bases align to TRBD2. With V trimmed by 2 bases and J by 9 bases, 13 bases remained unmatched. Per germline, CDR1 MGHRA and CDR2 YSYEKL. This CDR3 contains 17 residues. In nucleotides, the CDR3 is TGCGCCAGCAGCCAACACCCGACAGGGCTAGCGGGAGTTGAGCAGTTCTTC. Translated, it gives CASSQHPTGLAGVEQFF.

Written as DNA, the CDR3 is TGTGCCTGGAGTTCCTACGGGGGGCCCCACGATACGCAGTATTTT. Its translation: CAWSSYGGPHDTQYF. The chain is built from TRBV30 and TRBJ2-3, with TRBD2 as a possible D gene (7 bases). V lost 2 bases and J 6 bases, leaving 18 bases between the germline ends. The CDR3 extends over 15 amino acids. Germline V gene lookup returns CDR1 GTSNPN and CDR2 SVGIG (reference sequence).

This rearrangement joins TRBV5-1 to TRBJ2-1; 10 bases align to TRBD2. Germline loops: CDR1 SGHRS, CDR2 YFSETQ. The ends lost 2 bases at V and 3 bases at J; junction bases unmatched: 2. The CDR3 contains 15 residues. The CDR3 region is CASSLRTSGYNEQFF. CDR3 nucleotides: TGCGCCAGCAGCTTAAGGACTAGCGGCTACAATGAGCAGTTCTTC.

CDR3 sequence (DNA): TGTGCCAGTACCTCGAGGGGAGCTCAGGGGGCTGGGAATCAGCCCCAGCATTTT. Protein product: CASTSRGAQGAGNQPQHF. V is TRBV19 and J is TRBJ1-5, with 8 bases identical to TRBD1. The CDR3 consists of 18 residues. Germline trimming cut 7 bases from V and 4 bases from J; bases unmatched to any gene: 18. Germline V gene sequence: CDR1 LNHDA, CDR2 SQIVND (reference sequence).

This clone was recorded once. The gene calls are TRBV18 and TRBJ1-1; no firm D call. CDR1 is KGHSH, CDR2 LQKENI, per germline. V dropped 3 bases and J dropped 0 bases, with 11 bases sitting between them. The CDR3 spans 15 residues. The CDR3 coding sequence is TGTGCCAGCTCACCGACGGGAAGAGTGAACACTGAAGCTTTCTTT. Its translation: CASSPTGRVNTEAFF. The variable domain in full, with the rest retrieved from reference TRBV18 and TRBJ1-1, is NAGVMQNPRHLVRRRGQEARLRCSPMKGHSHVYWYRQLPEEGLKFMVYLQKENIIDESGMPKERFSAEFPKEGPSILRIQQVVRGDSAAYFCASSPTGRVNTEAFFGQGTRLTVV.

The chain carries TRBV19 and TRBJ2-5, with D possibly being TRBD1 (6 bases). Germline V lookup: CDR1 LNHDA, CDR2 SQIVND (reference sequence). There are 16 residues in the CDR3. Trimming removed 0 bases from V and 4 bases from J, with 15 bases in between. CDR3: CASSIENRATGETQYF. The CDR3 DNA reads TGTGCCAGTAGTATAGAAAACAGGGCCACAGGAGAGACCCAGTACTTC.

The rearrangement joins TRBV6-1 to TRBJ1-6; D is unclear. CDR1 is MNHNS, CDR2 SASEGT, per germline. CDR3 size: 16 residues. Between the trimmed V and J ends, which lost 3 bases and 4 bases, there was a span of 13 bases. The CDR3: CASSEVLSGYNSPLHF. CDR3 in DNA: TGTGCCAGCAGTGAGGTCCTTAGCGGATATAATTCACCCCTCCACTTT.

The CDR3, as DNA: TGTGCCAGCAGCTCCAGGAGGGAGAGCTACGAGCAGTACTTC. Its translation: CASSSRRESYEQYF. The chain employs TRBV7-6 and TRBJ2-7; TRBD2 might be the D (6 bases). This CDR3 spans 14 amino acids. V shed 4 bases and J shed 3 bases, with 13 bases lying between them. The germline gives CDR1 SGHVS, CDR2 FNYEAQ.